This TCR beta chain was captured in a study of cytomegalovirus exposure and HLA in healthy donors. General study findings and limits: Follow-up analysis later connected one missense variant in DCLRE1C with trimming of TCR beta V- and J-genes.

The CDR3 length is 14 residues. Germline V lookup: CDR1 LNHDA, CDR2 SQIVND (reference sequence). V dropped 1 base and J dropped 4 bases, with 10 bases sitting between them. Concerning this clone: The antigen is unknown.

Primers included in the PCR were 60 Vbeta and 13 Jbeta primers. Assay used: immunoSEQ multiplex PCR; TCRdb lists only in-frame clones, some missing. The repertoire has 150,000 to 200,000 clones, approximately 70% of them found once; the top ten carry 6% to 7.5%. Sequenced material: PBMCs. The sequence derives from a man aged 40-49 years in good health and CMV-seropositive. The chain links TRBV19 to TRBJ1-2, with D perhaps TRBD1 (6 bases). CDR3 DNA: TGTGCCAGTAGTATAGCGGGCAGGGGCTATGGCTACACCTTC. This codes for CASSIAGRGYGYTF.